This T cell receptor (beta chain) was sequenced in a study of shared clonotypes between healthy human individuals. About the study: The donors, two women and three men, were aged 18 to 49. Study conclusions and caveats: The donor pool, a small one, limited the genetic and exposure-history diversity represented. Naive subsets generally had larger estimated richness than memory subsets.

V was cut by 1 base and J by 1 base, with 11 bases left in between. The CDR3 extends over 15 amino acids. Germline V lookup: CDR1 SGHAT, CDR2 FQNNGV. Assay used: immunoSEQ multiplex PCR; TCRdb lists only in-frame clones, some missing. Altogether some 1,100,000 clones are present, around 82% being singletons, with the ten largest covering around 0.47%. As concerns this clone: Its target is not known.

Specimen: memory CD4+ T cells from PBMCs. Subset defined: CD45RA-negative fraction. This TCR derives from a young man in good health. Some clones in this sample may be carry-over from other donors' samples. The chain joins TRBV11-2 to TRBJ2-7; perhaps TRBD1 as D (6 bases). CDR3 region: CASSLATGISYEQYF. The CDR3 DNA reads as TGTGCCAGCAGCTTAGCAACAGGGATTTCCTACGAGCAGTACTTC.